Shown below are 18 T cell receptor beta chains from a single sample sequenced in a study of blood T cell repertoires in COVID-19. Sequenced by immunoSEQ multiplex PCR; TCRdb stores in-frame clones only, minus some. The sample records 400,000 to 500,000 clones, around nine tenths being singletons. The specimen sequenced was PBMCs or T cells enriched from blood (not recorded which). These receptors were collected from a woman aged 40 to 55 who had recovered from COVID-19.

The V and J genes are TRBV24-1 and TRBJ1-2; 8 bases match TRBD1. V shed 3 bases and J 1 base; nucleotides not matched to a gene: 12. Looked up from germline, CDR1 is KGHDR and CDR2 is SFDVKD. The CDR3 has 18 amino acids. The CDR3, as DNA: TGTGCCACCAGTGATAGATCCGGGACAGGAGATCGTAACTATGGCTACACCTTC. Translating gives CATSDRSGTGDRNYGYTF.

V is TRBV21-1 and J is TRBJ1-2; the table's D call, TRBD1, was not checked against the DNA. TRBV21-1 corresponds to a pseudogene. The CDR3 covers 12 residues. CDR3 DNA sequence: TGTGCCAGCAGCAAAGTTGCAGATGGCTACACCTTC. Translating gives CASSKVADGYTF.

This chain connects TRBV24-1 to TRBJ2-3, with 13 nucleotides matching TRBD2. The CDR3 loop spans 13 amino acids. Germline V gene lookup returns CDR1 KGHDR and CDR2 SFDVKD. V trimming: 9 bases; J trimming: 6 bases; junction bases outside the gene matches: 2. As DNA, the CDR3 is TGTGCCACCGGACTAGCGGGAGAGGATACGCAGTATTTT. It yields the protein CATGLAGEDTQYF.

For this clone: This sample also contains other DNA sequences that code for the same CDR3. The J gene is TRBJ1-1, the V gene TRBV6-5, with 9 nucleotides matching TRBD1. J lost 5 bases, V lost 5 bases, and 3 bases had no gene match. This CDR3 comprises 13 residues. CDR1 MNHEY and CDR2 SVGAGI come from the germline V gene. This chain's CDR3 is CASSRQGGTEAFF. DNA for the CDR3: TGTGCCAGCAGTCGACAGGGGGGGACTGAAGCTTTCTTT.

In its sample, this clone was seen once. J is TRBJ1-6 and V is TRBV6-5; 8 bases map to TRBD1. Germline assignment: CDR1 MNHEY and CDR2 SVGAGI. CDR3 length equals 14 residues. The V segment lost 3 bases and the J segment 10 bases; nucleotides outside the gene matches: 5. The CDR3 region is CASSYRTGGSPLHF. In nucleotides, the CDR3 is TGTGCCAGCAGTTATCGTACAGGGGGATCACCCCTCCACTTT.

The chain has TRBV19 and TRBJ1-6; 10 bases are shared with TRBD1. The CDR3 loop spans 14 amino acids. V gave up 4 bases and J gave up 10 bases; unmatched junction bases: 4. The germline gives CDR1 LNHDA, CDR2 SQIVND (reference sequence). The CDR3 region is CASSTGTGASPLHF. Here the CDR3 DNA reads TGTGCCAGTAGTACCGGGACAGGGGCCTCACCCCTCCACTTT.

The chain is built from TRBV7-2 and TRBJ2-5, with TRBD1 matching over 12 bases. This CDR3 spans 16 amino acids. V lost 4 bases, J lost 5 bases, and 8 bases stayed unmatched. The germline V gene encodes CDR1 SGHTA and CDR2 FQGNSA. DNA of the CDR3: TGTGCCAGCAGCTCCGTGGGACAGGGGGCTAAGGAGACCCAGTACTTC. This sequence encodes CASSSVGQGAKETQYF.

The CDR3 region is CASSVVGTGTDTQYF. The CDR3 DNA reads TGTGCCAGCAGCGTAGTGGGGACTGGCACAGATACGCAGTATTTT. The J gene is TRBJ2-3, the V gene TRBV9; the D gene is possibly TRBD2 (6 bases). Germline lookup yields CDR1 SGDLS and CDR2 YYNGEE. The CDR3 covers 15 residues. With 0 bases removed from V and 1 base from J, the gap between germline ends came to 9 bases. Supplemented by reference TRBV9 and TRBJ2-3, the full variable domain reads DSGVTQTPKHLITATGQRVTLRCSPRSGDLSVYWYQQSLDQGLQFLIQYYNGEERAKGNILERFSAQQFPDLHSELNLSSLELGDSALYFCASSVVGTGTDTQYFGPGTRLTVL.

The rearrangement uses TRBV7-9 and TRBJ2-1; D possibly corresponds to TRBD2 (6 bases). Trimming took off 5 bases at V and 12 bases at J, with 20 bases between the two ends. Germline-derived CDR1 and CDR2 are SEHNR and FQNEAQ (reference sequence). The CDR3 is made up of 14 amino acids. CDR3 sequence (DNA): TGTGCCAGCAGCCGGGACCTGGTTGGGGGAGGGCAGTTCTTC. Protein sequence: CASSRDLVGGGQFF.

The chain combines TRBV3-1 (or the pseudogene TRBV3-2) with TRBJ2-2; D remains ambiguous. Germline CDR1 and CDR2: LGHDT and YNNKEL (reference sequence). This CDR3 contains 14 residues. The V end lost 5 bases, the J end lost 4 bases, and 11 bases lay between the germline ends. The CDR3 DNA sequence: TGTGCCAGCAGCAAAGGCCAGTCCACCGGGGAGCTGTTTTTT. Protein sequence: CASSKGQSTGELFF.

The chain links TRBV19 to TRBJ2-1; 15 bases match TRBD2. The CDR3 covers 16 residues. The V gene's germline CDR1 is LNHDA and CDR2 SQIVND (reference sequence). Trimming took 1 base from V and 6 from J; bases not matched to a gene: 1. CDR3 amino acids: CASSIGGLAGGNEQFF. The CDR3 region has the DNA TGTGCCAGTAGTATAGGGGGACTAGCGGGAGGCAATGAGCAGTTCTTC.

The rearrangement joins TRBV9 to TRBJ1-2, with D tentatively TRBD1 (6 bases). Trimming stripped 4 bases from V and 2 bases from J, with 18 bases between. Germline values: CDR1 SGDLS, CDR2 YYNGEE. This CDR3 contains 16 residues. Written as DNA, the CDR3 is TGTGCCAGCAGCCCGGGCCCAGGCAGGGGAAACTATGGCTACACCTTC. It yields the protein CASSPGPGRGNYGYTF.

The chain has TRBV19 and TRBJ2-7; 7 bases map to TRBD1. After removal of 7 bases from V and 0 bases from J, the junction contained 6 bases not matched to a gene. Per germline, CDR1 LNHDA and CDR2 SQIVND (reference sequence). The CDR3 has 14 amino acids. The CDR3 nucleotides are TGTGCCAGTAAAGGGACAGCGTTCTCCTACGAGCAGTACTTC. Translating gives CASKGTAFSYEQYF.

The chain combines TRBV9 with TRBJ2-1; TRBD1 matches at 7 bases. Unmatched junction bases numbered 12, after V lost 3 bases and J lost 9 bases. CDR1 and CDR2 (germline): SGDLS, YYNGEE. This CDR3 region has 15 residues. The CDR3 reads CASSATGNFGSEQFF. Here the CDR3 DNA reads TGTGCCAGCAGCGCGACAGGGAATTTTGGTAGTGAGCAGTTCTTC.

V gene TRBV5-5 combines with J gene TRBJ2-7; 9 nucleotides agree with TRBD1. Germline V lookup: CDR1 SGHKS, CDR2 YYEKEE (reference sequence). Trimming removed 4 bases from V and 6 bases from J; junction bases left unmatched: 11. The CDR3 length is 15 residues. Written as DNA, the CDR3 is TGTGCCAGCAGCCGGCGGACAGGGGAGTGGAGCGAGCAGTACTTC. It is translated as CASSRRTGEWSEQYF.

The CDR3 sequence: CSVVGQINQPQHF. The CDR3 DNA sequence: TGCAGCGTTGTTGGCCAGATAAATCAGCCCCAGCATTTT. V and J are TRBV29-1 and TRBJ1-5; D unresolved. Trimming took off 4 bases at V and 4 bases at J, with 11 bases between the two ends. CDR1 is SQVTM and CDR2 is ANQGSEA in the germline V gene. This CDR3 spans 13 amino acids.

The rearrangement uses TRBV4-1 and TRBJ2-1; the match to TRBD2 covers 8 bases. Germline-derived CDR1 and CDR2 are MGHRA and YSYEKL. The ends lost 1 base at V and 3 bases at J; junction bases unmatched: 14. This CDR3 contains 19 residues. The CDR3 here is CASSQGKMDGLALYNEQFF. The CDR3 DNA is TGCGCCAGCAGCCAAGGGAAGATGGACGGACTAGCCCTCTACAATGAGCAGTTCTTC.

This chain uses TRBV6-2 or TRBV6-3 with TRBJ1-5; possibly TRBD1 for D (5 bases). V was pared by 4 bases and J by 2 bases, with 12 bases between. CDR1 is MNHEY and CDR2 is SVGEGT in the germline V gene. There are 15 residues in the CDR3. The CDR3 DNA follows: TGTGCCAGCAGTTCGGGGGGACGTGGCAATCAGCCCCAGCATTTT. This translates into CASSSGGRGNQPQHF.